The 21 T cell receptor beta chains reported below all come from one sample, sequenced in a study of regulatory T cells in long-lasting Graves disease (dated by TCRdb to the early 2020s). The library was obtained by multiplex PCR. TCRdb shows the sequencer as Illumina HiSeq 4000. TCR beta libraries were built with iRepertoire HTBI primers and Arm-PCR amplification of CDR3 regions. Using fastp at Q25 and MiXCR, TCRdb reprocessed the public reads and kept productive beta chains. Every CDR3 protein is listed once, alongside the most common genes and DNA of its rows. This sample comprises a few hundred thousand distinct CDR3 sequences, 23% of them detected only once. The top ten constitute about 26% of the sample. Per the publication, the time point label means: persistent/refractory GD, antithyroid drugs over 5 years with positive TRAb. RNA was extracted from PBMCs in TRIzol for both TCR sequencing and RNA sequencing.

The material was peripheral blood mononuclear cells (PBMCs), obtained when the disease was refractory, from a patient treated with antithyroid drugs. Receptor source: a female donor with Graves disease.

A few counts support this clonotype. In DNA form, the CDR3 reads TGTGCCAGCAGTTACGCGAGGGCCATTCCCCCCCGTGGGGAAATCCAAGAGACCCAGTACTTC. It translates to CASSYARAIPPRGEIQETQYF. This chain links TRBV6-5 with TRBJ2-5; D is perhaps TRBD2 (5 bases). Looked up from germline, CDR1 is MNHEY and CDR2 is SVGAGI. Trimming removed 2 bases at V and 1 base at J, with 29 bases between. The CDR3 is 21 residues long.

This clonotype was seen a few times. The genes are TRBV19 and TRBJ2-5; a weak D match, TRBD1 (6 bases). CDR1 is LNHDA, CDR2 SQIVND, per germline (reference sequence). The CDR3 covers 14 residues. The CDR3 protein is CATRRLGAEETQYF. CDR3 DNA sequence: TGTGCTACTAGGCGGTTGGGGGCTGAAGAGACCCAGTACTTC.

On this clonotype: The final CDR3 position lacks the conserved phenylalanine or tryptophan, pointing to a likely read error. The rearrangement uses TRBV13 and TRBJ2-5; the match to TRBD2 covers 9 bases. Losses at the gene ends were 3 bases for V and 0 bases for J; bases not matched to a gene: 8. From germline, CDR1 is PRHDT and CDR2 FYEKMQ (reference sequence). CDR3 length equals 17 residues. In nucleotides, the CDR3 is TGTGCCAGCAGCTTGAAGCTGCTAGCGGGAAACCAAGAGACCCAGTACTAC. It codes for CASSLKLLAGNQETQYY.

V and J are TRBV15 and TRBJ1-1; D may be TRBD1 (5 bases). Germline V gene lookup returns CDR1 LNHNV and CDR2 YYDKDF (reference sequence). V was cut by 0 bases and J by 3 bases, with 17 bases left in between. The CDR3 is 17 residues long. The CDR3 DNA reads TGTGCCACCAGCAGAGATTTAGAGACAGAGAGGGACACTGAAGCTTTCTTT. Translation gives CATSRDLETERDTEAFF.

The chain links TRBV9 to TRBJ1-4; TRBD1 agrees at 10 bases. This CDR3 contains 15 residues. J gave up 7 bases and V 3 bases, and 6 bases lay outside the gene matches. CDR1 is SGDLS, CDR2 YYNGEE, per germline. This chain's CDR3 is CASSASGTGVEKLFF. In nucleotides, the CDR3 is TGTGCCAGCAGCGCTTCCGGGACAGGGGTTGAAAAACTGTTTTTT.

V usage is TRBV5-1 and J usage is TRBJ1-1; D is undetermined. V was cut by 1 base and J by 4 bases, with 8 bases left in between. The CDR3 is made up of 13 amino acids. Germline CDR1 reads SGHRS; CDR2 reads YFSETQ. CDR3 sequence (DNA): TGCGCCAGCAGCTTGACGAGGAGCACTGAAGCTTTCTTT. This encodes CASSLTRSTEAFF.

The chain joins TRBV6-5 to TRBJ2-2; a weak D match, TRBD2 (5 bases). Germline V gives CDR1 MNHEY, CDR2 SVGAGI. There are 17 residues in the CDR3. Trimming removed 2 bases from V and 5 bases from J, with 18 bases in between. CDR3 amino acids: CASSYGSLAPLTGELFF. Here the CDR3 DNA reads TGTGCCAGCAGTTACGGTTCCCTAGCTCCTCTAACCGGGGAGCTGTTTTTT.

The chain has TRBV6-4 and TRBJ1-5; D is undetermined. The germline V and J ends were trimmed by 2 bases and 0 bases, with 11 bases remaining between them. The CDR3 sequence is 16 residues long. Germline V gives CDR1 MRHNA, CDR2 SNTAGT. CDR3 nucleotides: TGTGCCAGCAGTGACCCCTGGGAATCTAGCAATCAGCCCCAGCATTTT. Amino acids: CASSDPWESSNQPQHF.

The chain carries TRBV4-1 and TRBJ2-7; D may correspond to TRBD1 or TRBD2 (6 bases each). The V end lost 0 bases, the J end lost 4 bases, and 13 bases lay between the germline ends. Germline lookup yields CDR1 MGHRA and CDR2 YSYEKL. The CDR3 has 15 amino acids. CDR3: CASSQDPGGVYEQYF. CDR3 nucleotides: TGCGCCAGCAGCCAAGATCCCGGGGGCGTATACGAGCAGTACTTC.

A remark on this clonotype: The junction shows a germline mismatch at one end, possibly a read error. The chain joins TRBV2 to TRBJ2-5, with a tentative D call TRBD1 (5 bases). The CDR3 spans 11 residues. Germline V gives CDR1 SNHLY, CDR2 FYNNEI. Written as DNA, the CDR3 is TGTGCCAGCAGGACAGCCACCACCCAGCACTTC. The encoded protein is CASRTATTQHF.

The rearrangement joins TRBV7-3 to TRBJ1-1; TRBD1 aligns across 8 bases. This CDR3 is built from 13 residues. The germline V gene encodes CDR1 SGHTA and CDR2 FQGTGA. Trimming cost V 4 bases and J 7 bases; bases outside gene matches: 5. The CDR3 sequence: CASSSQGAGEAFF. The CDR3 nucleotides read TGTGCCAGCAGCTCCCAGGGGGCCGGTGAAGCTTTCTTT.

This clonotype occurred a few times. V and J are TRBV15 and TRBJ1-1; no clear D. Per germline, CDR1 LNHNV and CDR2 YYDKDF (reference sequence). The CDR3 totals 12 residues. V was clipped by 1 base and J by 5 bases, with 5 bases between them. CDR3 amino acids: CATSRVGTEAFF. The CDR3 nucleotides read TGTGCCACCAGCAGAGTTGGGACTGAAGCTTTCTTT. The variable domain in full, with the rest retrieved from reference TRBV15 and TRBJ1-1, is DAMVIQNPRYQVTQFGKPVTLSCSQTLNHNVMYWYQQKSSQAPKLLFHYYDKDFNNEADTPDNFQSRRPNTSFCFLDIRSPGLGDTAMYLCATSRVGTEAFFGQGTRLTVV.

The rearrangement uses TRBV4-3 and TRBJ1-2; D may be TRBD1 (6 bases). CDR3 length: 15 amino acids. Germline lookup yields CDR1 LGHNA and CDR2 YSLEER. Trimming left V 0 bases short and J 4 bases short, with 12 bases between. This CDR3 reads CASSQEGRGTYGYTF. CDR3 coding DNA: TGCGCCAGCAGCCAAGAAGGGAGGGGGACCTATGGCTACACCTTC.

The rearrangement uses TRBV6-2 or TRBV6-3 and TRBJ2-7, with TRBD2 matching over 12 bases. Per the germline V gene, CDR1 is MNHEY and CDR2 is SVGEGT. The CDR3 sequence is 15 residues long. Unmatched junction bases numbered 8, after V lost 10 bases and J lost 1 base. The CDR3 sequence: CATGPLAGGSYEQYF. CDR3 sequence (DNA): TGTGCCACAGGGCCTCTAGCGGGAGGGTCCTACGAGCAGTACTTC.

The chain combines TRBV6-1 with TRBJ2-2, with 15 bases that match TRBD2. Losses at the gene ends were 6 bases for V and 7 bases for J; bases not matched to a gene: 9. This CDR3 has 17 amino acids. The germline V gene encodes CDR1 MNHNS and CDR2 SASEGT. The CDR3 nucleotides read TGTGCCAGCAGACCCGGACTAGCGGGAGGGCCGTTCGGGGAGCTGTTTTTT. Translating gives CASRPGLAGGPFGELFF.

This clonotype has ten or more counts. This chain joins TRBV2 and TRBJ2-7; no firm D call. This CDR3 is built from 11 residues. CDR1 and CDR2 from the germline V gene are SNHLY and FYNNEI. With 5 bases removed from V and 4 bases from J, the gap between germline ends came to 6 bases. CDR3 protein: CASSSLYEQYF. CDR3 nucleotides: TGTGCCAGCAGTTCCCTTTACGAGCAGTACTTC.

V gene TRBV9 combines with J gene TRBJ2-3; no reliable D call. Germline CDR1 and CDR2: SGDLS and YYNGEE. The CDR3 covers 15 residues. The V gene lost 0 bases and the J gene lost 1 base, with 9 bases spanning the gap. CDR3 bases: TGTGCCAGCAGCGTAGATGTGGGCCGCACAGATACGCAGTATTTT. Protein: CASSVDVGRTDTQYF.

This rearrangement joins TRBV20-1 to TRBJ2-5; possible D gene TRBD1, 6 bases. The germline CDR1 and CDR2 sequences are DFQATT and SNEGSKA (reference sequence). The CDR3 has 17 amino acids. V was clipped by 0 bases and J by 4 bases, with 21 bases between them. The DNA for the CDR3 is TGCAGTGCTAGAGATCAGTTGGGGCTAGGGGGTAGAGAGACCCAGTACTTC. This encodes CSARDQLGLGGRETQYF.

The genes are TRBV7-2 and TRBJ1-4; tentative D call: TRBD1 (5 bases). The CDR3 runs 13 residues. CDR1 SGHTA and CDR2 FQGNSA come from the germline V gene. Trimming took off 11 bases at V and 7 bases at J, with 17 bases between the two ends. CDR3 protein: CACSWAGGEKLFF. The CDR3 DNA reads TGTGCCTGCTCGTGGGCCGGGGGTGAAAAACTGTTTTTT.

This clonotype was seen ten or more times. V usage is TRBV6-5 and J usage is TRBJ2-7; D perhaps matches TRBD1 (6 bases). The CDR3 is made up of 16 amino acids. Germline CDR1 and CDR2: MNHEY and SVGAGI. The germline V and J ends were trimmed by 0 bases and 3 bases, with 15 bases remaining between them. The CDR3 is CASSYSARGNRYEQYF. Here the CDR3 DNA reads TGTGCCAGCAGTTACTCCGCAAGGGGGAATCGCTACGAGCAGTACTTC.

This clonotype was seen only a few times. This chain uses TRBV6-1 with TRBJ2-1, with D unresolved. CDR3 length: 12 amino acids. The ends were cut back, 8 bases at V and 5 bases at J, with 10 bases in the middle. Germline V CDR1 and CDR2: MNHNS, SASEGT. CDR3 DNA: TGTGCCAGCCTGGGTTTCAACAATGAGCAGTTCTTC. Amino acids: CASLGFNNEQFF.